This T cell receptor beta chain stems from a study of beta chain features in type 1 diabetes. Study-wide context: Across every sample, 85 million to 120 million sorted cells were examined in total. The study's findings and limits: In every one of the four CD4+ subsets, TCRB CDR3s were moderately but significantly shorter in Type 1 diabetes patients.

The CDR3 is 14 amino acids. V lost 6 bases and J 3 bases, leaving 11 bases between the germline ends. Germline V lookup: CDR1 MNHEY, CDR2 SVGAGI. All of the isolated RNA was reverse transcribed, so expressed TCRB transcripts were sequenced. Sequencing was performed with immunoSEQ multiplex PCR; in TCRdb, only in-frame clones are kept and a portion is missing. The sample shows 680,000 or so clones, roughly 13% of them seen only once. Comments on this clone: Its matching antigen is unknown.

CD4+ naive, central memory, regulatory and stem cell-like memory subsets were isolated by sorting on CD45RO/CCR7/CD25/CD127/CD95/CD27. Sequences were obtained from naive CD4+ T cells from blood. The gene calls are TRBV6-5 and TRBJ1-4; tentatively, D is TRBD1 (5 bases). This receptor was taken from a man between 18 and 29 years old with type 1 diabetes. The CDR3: CASSPTVANEKLFF. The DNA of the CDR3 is TGTGCCAGCAGCCCGACAGTTGCTAATGAAAAACTGTTTTTT.